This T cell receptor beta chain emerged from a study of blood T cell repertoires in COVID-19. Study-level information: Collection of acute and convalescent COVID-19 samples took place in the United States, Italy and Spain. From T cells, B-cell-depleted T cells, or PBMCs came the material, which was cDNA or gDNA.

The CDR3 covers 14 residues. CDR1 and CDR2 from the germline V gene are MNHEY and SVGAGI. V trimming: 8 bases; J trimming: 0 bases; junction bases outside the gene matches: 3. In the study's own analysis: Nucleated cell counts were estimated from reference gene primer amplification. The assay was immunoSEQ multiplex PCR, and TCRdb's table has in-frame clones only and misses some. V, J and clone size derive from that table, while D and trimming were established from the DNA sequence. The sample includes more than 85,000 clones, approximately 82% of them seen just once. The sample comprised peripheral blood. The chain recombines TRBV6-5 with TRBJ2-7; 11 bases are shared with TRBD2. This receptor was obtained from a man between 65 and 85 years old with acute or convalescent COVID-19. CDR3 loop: CASGSGRGSYEQYF. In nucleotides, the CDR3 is TGTGCCAGCGGTAGCGGGAGGGGCTCCTACGAGCAGTACTTC.